This passage covers 9 T cell receptor beta chains from one sample sequenced in a study of breast tumors, draining lymph nodes, adjacent tissues (TCRdb year 2016). The lymph node samples were taken from the axillary draining lymph nodes of breast cancer patients. The library was obtained by multiplex PCR. Sequencing relied on an Illumina HiSeq 2000. Using fastp at Q25 and MiXCR, TCRdb reprocessed the public reads and kept productive beta chains. Rows are combined by CDR3 protein, so each entry shows the most common genes and DNA. Present in this sample are some 100,000 distinct CDR3 sequences, 21% of which were seen just once. Together, the top ten hold approximately 1.2% of the sample. Sequences were obtained from axillary lymph node tissue. The receptor source for this set is a female donor with breast cancer. Some clones in this sample may be carry-over from other donors' samples.

Ten or more counts support this clonotype. The V gene is TRBV19, the J gene TRBJ2-1; D is unresolved. Germline V lookup: CDR1 LNHDA, CDR2 SQIVND (reference sequence). V gave up 2 bases and J gave up 3 bases, with 11 bases separating them. This CDR3 comprises 15 residues. CDR3 DNA sequence: TGTGCCAGTAGTATATATCGCGGAAACTACAATGAGCAGTTCTTC. This encodes CASSIYRGNYNEQFF.

In this sample, this clonotype turned up many times. The V and J genes are TRBV6-1 and TRBJ1-5; no clear D. The CDR3 has 12 residues. Germline V gene lookup returns CDR1 MNHNS and CDR2 SASEGT. V was cut by 4 bases and J by 5 bases, with 6 bases left in between. CDR3 bases: TGTGCCAGCAGTGTTTTCGATCAGCCCCAGCATTTT. Translated: CASSVFDQPQHF.

This clonotype was counted at least ten times. This chain joins TRBV19 and TRBJ2-2, with a tentative D call TRBD2 (6 bases). Per the germline V gene, CDR1 is LNHDA and CDR2 is SQIVND (reference sequence). The germline V and J ends were trimmed by 3 bases and 4 bases, with 6 bases remaining between them. The CDR3 has 13 amino acids. The DNA of the CDR3 is TGTGCCAGTAGTATTAGCGGCACCGGGGAGCTGTTTTTT. The encoded protein is CASSISGTGELFF.

This clonotype was counted many times. This sequence joins TRBV7-8 and TRBJ1-4; D remains unclear. This CDR3 has 12 amino acids. Trimming took 8 bases from V and 8 from J, leaving 12 bases between them. Germline V gene sequence: CDR1 SGHVS, CDR2 FQNEAQ. The CDR3 nucleotides read TGTGCCAGCGGCGACCCATCGGAAAAACTGTTTTTT. Translating gives CASGDPSEKLFF.

This chain connects TRBV2 to TRBJ2-7, with 8 bases that match TRBD1. In germline, CDR1 is SNHLY, CDR2 FYNNEI. Trimming removed 7 bases from V and 3 bases from J; junction bases left unmatched: 8. The CDR3 has 14 amino acids. CDR3 coding DNA: TGTGCCAGCACCTCAGGACAGGGAGACTACGAGCAGTACTTC. It specifies CASTSGQGDYEQYF.

In its sample, this clonotype was seen a few times. This may arise from a read error, as a much more abundant clone is one base away. This chain connects TRBV2 to TRBJ2-1, with 11 bases aligning to TRBD2. V gave up 4 bases and J gave up 6 bases; unmatched junction bases: 5. CDR3 length: 15 residues. From germline, CDR1 is SNHLY and CDR2 FYNNEI. The CDR3 loop is CASSALAGGINEQFF. The CDR3 coding sequence is TGTGCCAGCAGTGCGCTAGCGGGAGGTATCAATGAGCAGTTCTTC.

The J gene is TRBJ1-5, the V gene TRBV5-1, with 9 bases that match TRBD1. Germline V gene data show CDR1 as SGHRS and CDR2 as YFSETQ. Unmatched junction bases numbered 6, after V lost 4 bases and J lost 7 bases. The length of the CDR3 is 14 residues. DNA of the CDR3: TGCGCCAGCAGCCCCGGACAGGGGAGCCAGCCCCAGCATTTT. It yields the protein CASSPGQGSQPQHF.

This clonotype was seen repeatedly, ten times or more. This rearrangement joins TRBV10-3 to TRBJ1-3; D is possibly TRBD1 (6 bases). The V end lost 10 bases, the J end lost 2 bases, and 18 bases lay between the germline ends. The germline gives CDR1 ENHRY, CDR2 SYGVKD. The CDR3 has 15 amino acids. This CDR3 is CATGPDSNPGNTIYF. CDR3 coding DNA: TGTGCCACCGGCCCGGACAGCAACCCTGGAAACACCATATATTTT.

This clonotype was detected ten times or more. The chain employs TRBV12-3 or TRBV12-4 and TRBJ2-1, with D hard to call. The V end lost 6 bases, the J end lost 6 bases, and 15 bases lay between the germline ends. CDR3 length equals 14 residues. The CDR3 DNA follows: TGTGCCAGCAGGTCAAGTTGGAGCAGCAATGAGCAGTTCTTC. This sequence encodes CASRSSWSSNEQFF.